These T cell receptor beta chains were read from a single sample in a study of cytomegalovirus exposure and HLA in healthy donors. Sequencing used immunoSEQ multiplex PCR; TCRdb keeps in-frame clones, though not all of them. The sample includes roughly 220,000 clones, 70% of them seen just once. Sequences were obtained from PBMCs. These receptors all come from a man aged 40-55 years in good health and CMV-seropositive. Both conserved end residues are part of each CDR3. The D gene is left open where the match is weak.

J | V | D | CDR3
TRBJ2-4 | TRBV11-2 | TRBD1 | CASSLAGGVKNIQYF
TRBJ1-6 | TRBV18 | TRBD1 | CASSPAVGGSGSPLHF
TRBJ2-7 | TRBV18 | . | CASSPSMTGEEQYF
TRBJ1-5 | TRBV28 | . | CASSFGGPQHF
TRBJ2-1 | TRBV5-1 | TRBD1 | CASSPTGGANEQFF
TRBJ1-2 | TRBV5-4 | . | CASSVGAVRGYTF
TRBJ1-3 | TRBV28 | . | CASSPSRGAGVPLSGNTIYF
TRBJ1-2 | TRBV7-8 | TRBD1 | CASSLADRAPSGGYGYTF
. | TRBV6-5 | . | CASSYRRLGKDEQYF
TRBJ2-7 | TRBV9 | TRBD1 | CASSVGTGYYEQYF
TRBJ1-5 | TRBV7-2 | TRBD1 | CASSLNRGGGQPQHF
TRBJ1-3 | TRBV19 | . | CASSGGRDTIYF
TRBJ2-2 | TRBV7-3 | TRBD1 | CASSPQRGQELFF
. | TRBV6-5 | . | CASGYMEGIDEQYF
TRBJ2-3 | TRBV11-2 | . | CASRFDSTDTQYF
TRBJ2-7 | TRBV7-2 | TRBD1 | CASSFRTGTTYEQYF
TRBJ1-2 | TRBV11-2 | TRBD1 | CASSLIPGQGPQDGYTF
TRBJ1-6 | TRBV5-6 | . | CASSLGWAVDNSPLHF
TRBJ2-1 | TRBV27 | TRBD2 | CATMTSGGGEQFF
TRBJ2-7 | TRBV4-1 | . | CASSQPGFYEQYF
TRBJ2-2 | TRBV7-6 | TRBD1 | CASSAGTGTGELFF
TRBJ1-1 | TRBV6-1 | . | CASGDTLNTEAFF
TRBJ2-7 | TRBV5-1 | TRBD2 | CASSRLTSGGDEQYF
TRBJ2-1 | TRBV5-4 | TRBD2 | CASSNQRGLNNEQFF
TRBJ2-7 | TRBV28 | TRBD1 | CASRVVGTGDYEQYF
TRBJ2-7 | TRBV5-5 | . | CASSLALGRDEQYF
TRBJ2-1 | TRBV2 | TRBD1 | CASRPDRGHDEQFF
TRBJ2-3 | TRBV7-9 | . | CASSRGLSTDTQYF
TRBJ1-1 | TRBV29-1 | . | CSVATQGNTEAFF
TRBJ1-5 | TRBV15 | TRBD1 | CATTSDRGLSQPQHF
TRBJ1-1 | TRBV5-6 | . | CASSLEGEEARAFF
TRBJ1-1 | TRBV27 | TRBD1 | CASSFLDRVNTEAFF
TRBJ1-2 | TRBV4-1 | . | CASSQERWGRANYGYTF
TRBJ2-2 | TRBV6-6 | TRBD1 | CASRPTGGTGELFF
TRBJ1-2 | TRBV27 | TRBD1 | CASSWTGGTYGYTF
TRBJ1-1 | TRBV2 | . | CASKGGGAIPNTEAFF
TRBJ1-2 | TRBV6-1 | TRBD1 | CASSEFDRVQGYTF
TRBJ1-5 | TRBV19 | . | CASQGGASQPQHF